This TCR beta chain was captured by sequencing in a study of CD8+CD57+ T cells in acquired aplastic anemia. Study-wide findings and caveats: Patients and controls shared twenty-nine CD8+ CDR3 sequences.

Whoever was chosen for sequencing had shown CD8+CD57+ cell expansion by flow cytometry. Investigators profiled TCR beta VDJ and CDR3 from genomic DNA template. TCRdb passed the reads through MiXCR, listing each CDR3 protein once. This table has 200,000 or so distinct CDR3 sequences, under 55% appearing once. A remark on this clonotype: The antigen is not known.

Sequencing was carried out using sorted CD4+, CD8+, or CD8+CD57+ T cells (not recorded which) from PBMCs. The clonotype was recovered from a human donor with aplastic anemia.

The CDR3 nucleotides are TGCAGTGCCTCGGACAGGGGGCGAGGCTACACCTTC. Encoded protein: CSASDRGRGYTF. The gene calls are TRBV20-1 and TRBJ1-2; 11 bases match TRBD1. Trimming took 6 bases from V and 8 from J; bases not matched to a gene: 5. This CDR3 has 12 amino acids. The V gene's germline CDR1 is DFQATT and CDR2 SNEGSKA (reference sequence).